This T cell receptor beta chain was captured by sequencing in a study of cytomegalovirus exposure and HLA in healthy donors. The repertoire was sequenced with immunoSEQ multiplex PCR; TCRdb's copy has only in-frame clones and lacks some. This sample has 100,000 to 150,000 clones, with almost 90% found just once. CDR3 length equals 16 residues. Germline CDR1 reads MNHEY; CDR2 reads SVGAGI. Trimming left V 4 bases short and J 3 bases short, with 15 bases between. This TCR derives from a man aged 30 to 39 in good health and CMV-seronegative. This sequence joins TRBV6-5 and TRBJ2-2, with unresolved D. Specimen: PBMCs. CDR3 region: CASSSPTRFYTGELFF. In DNA form, the CDR3 reads TGTGCCAGCAGTTCACCTACTCGATTTTACACCGGGGAGCTGTTTTTT.